What follows describes a single T cell receptor beta chain. Antigen unknown. The data were taken from a study of cytomegalovirus exposure and HLA in healthy donors. Points from the study as a whole: Analysis performed later found around 15,000 TCR beta sequences associated with HLA alleles at 0.05 false discovery rate. TCR beta chains numbering more than 150 were designated cytomegalovirus-associated. For most TCR beta V segments, an earlier analysis put the productive rate at about 87% or about 30% of the time.

Losses at the gene ends were 0 bases for V and 6 bases for J; bases not matched to a gene: 9. The germline gives CDR1 LGHNA, CDR2 YNFKEQ. The CDR3 is made up of 18 amino acids. The PCR contained 60 Vbeta and 13 Jbeta primers. Profiling relied on immunoSEQ multiplex PCR, and the TCRdb table lists in-frame clones only, not all of them. This table lists fewer than 150,000 clones. This chain connects TRBV4-2 to TRBJ2-3; 13 bases fit TRBD2. The source material was PBMCs. This clonotype originated in a man aged 35-49 years in good health and CMV-seronegative. CDR3 sequence (DNA): TGTGCCAGCAGCCAAGATCTTACTAGCGGGGGGGCATGGGATACGCAGTATTTT. Its protein is CASSQDLTSGGAWDTQYF.